These T cell receptor beta chains were read from a single sample in a study of T cell changes during pregnancy in multiple sclerosis. Data came from immunoSEQ multiplex PCR; TCRdb stores just in-frame clones and leaves some out. The sample records about 79,000 clones, around nine tenths being singletons. The starting material was CD4+ T cells from peripheral blood mononuclear cells, obtained in the second trimester of pregnancy. The receptors were sampled from a female donor with multiple sclerosis, enrolled in a pregnancy study. Both conserved end residues are part of each CDR3. Each record gives: D gene, J gene, V gene, clone size, CDR3 DNA, CDR3 protein. D genes are given only for firm matches. Clone size is stated in some rows and not others, as once, few, many or a class when expanded.

d_call: TRBD2; j_call: TRBJ2-3; v_call: TRBV5-1; clone_size: -; cdr3_nt: TGCGCCAGCAGCTCTGGGACTAGCGGGAGCACAGATACGCAGTATTTT; cdr3_aa: CASSSGTSGSTDTQYF
d_call: TRBD2; j_call: TRBJ2-2; v_call: TRBV27; clone_size: once; cdr3_nt: TGTGCCAGCAGAACTAGCGGCGACCTCCCTCGCACCGGGGAGCTGTTTTTT; cdr3_aa: CASRTSGDLPRTGELFF
d_call: -; j_call: TRBJ1-1; v_call: TRBV18; clone_size: -; cdr3_nt: TGTGCCAGCTCACCAAAAGGAGTCCCTGAAGCTTTCTTT; cdr3_aa: CASSPKGVPEAFF
d_call: TRBD1; j_call: TRBJ2-7; v_call: TRBV4-3; clone_size: -; cdr3_nt: TGCGCCAGCAGCCAACAGGACAGGGGGTACGAGCAGTACTTC; cdr3_aa: CASSQQDRGYEQYF
d_call: -; j_call: TRBJ1-2; v_call: TRBV11-2; clone_size: -; cdr3_nt: TGTGCCAGCAAGCCGGGACAACTTAACTATGGCTACACCTTC; cdr3_aa: CASKPGQLNYGYTF
d_call: -; j_call: TRBJ2-3; v_call: TRBV9; clone_size: -; cdr3_nt: TGTGCCAGCAGCGTAATTGTGGGAGGAGGCACAGATACGCAGTATTTT; cdr3_aa: CASSVIVGGGTDTQYF
d_call: -; j_call: TRBJ2-3; v_call: TRBV11-3; clone_size: -; cdr3_nt: TGTGCCAGCAGCATAACCCGGGACACAGAAAAAACTAGCACAGATACGCAGTATTTT; cdr3_aa: CASSITRDTEKTSTDTQYF
d_call: -; j_call: TRBJ2-1; v_call: TRBV27; clone_size: -; cdr3_nt: -; cdr3_aa: CASTWGSGIGQAFF
d_call: -; j_call: TRBJ1-2; v_call: TRBV30; clone_size: -; cdr3_nt: TGTGCCTGGAGTCCCGACTACGACTCGTTTCAGCGGGGCTACACCTTC; cdr3_aa: CAWSPDYDSFQRGYTF
d_call: TRBD1; j_call: TRBJ1-2; v_call: TRBV5-1; clone_size: -; cdr3_nt: TGCGCCAGCAGCCCAGAGGACAGGCCCTATGGCTACACCTTC; cdr3_aa: CASSPEDRPYGYTF
d_call: -; j_call: TRBJ2-5; v_call: TRBV6-1; clone_size: -; cdr3_nt: TGTGCCAGCAGTGAACGAGCTTCGGGGGAGACCCAGTACTTC; cdr3_aa: CASSERASGETQYF
d_call: TRBD1; j_call: TRBJ1-1; v_call: TRBV29-1; clone_size: -; cdr3_nt: TGCAGCGTTGATGGGACAGGGGTCGAAGCTTTCTTT; cdr3_aa: CSVDGTGVEAFF
d_call: TRBD1; j_call: TRBJ1-1; v_call: TRBV7-2; clone_size: -; cdr3_nt: TGTGCCAGCAGCCCACTGGGGACAGGGGGCACTGAAGCTTTCTTT; cdr3_aa: CASSPLGTGGTEAFF
d_call: TRBD2; j_call: TRBJ2-3; v_call: TRBV5-1; clone_size: -; cdr3_nt: TGCGCCAGCAGCTCAGGACTAGCGGGAGGGCCTAGCACAGATACGCAGTATTTT; cdr3_aa: CASSSGLAGGPSTDTQYF
d_call: TRBD1; j_call: TRBJ1-5; v_call: TRBV4-2; clone_size: -; cdr3_nt: TGTGCCAGCAGCCAAAGGGGGCAGTACAATCAGCCCCAGCATTTT; cdr3_aa: CASSQRGQYNQPQHF
d_call: -; j_call: TRBJ1-1; v_call: TRBV5-8; clone_size: -; cdr3_nt: TGTGCCAGCAGCTTGGTTCGAGGGCAGAACACTGAAGCTTTCTTT; cdr3_aa: CASSLVRGQNTEAFF
d_call: -; j_call: TRBJ1-5; v_call: TRBV19; clone_size: -; cdr3_nt: TGTGCCAGTAGTATAAGTTGGGGACATAGCAATCAGCCCCAGCATTTT; cdr3_aa: CASSISWGHSNQPQHF
d_call: -; j_call: TRBJ2-7; v_call: TRBV4-1; clone_size: -; cdr3_nt: TGCGCCAGTGGTAGCTCCTACGAGCAGTACTTC; cdr3_aa: CASGSSYEQYF
d_call: -; j_call: TRBJ2-6; v_call: TRBV4-1; clone_size: once; cdr3_nt: TGCGCCAGCAGCCAGATAGCTTCAGGGTTATCTGGGGCCAACGTCCTGACTTTC; cdr3_aa: CASSQIASGLSGANVLTF
d_call: -; j_call: TRBJ2-5; v_call: TRBV2; clone_size: -; cdr3_nt: TGTGCCAGCAGTTCCAGGTCGTACCAAGAGACCCAGTACTTC; cdr3_aa: CASSSRSYQETQYF
d_call: TRBD1; j_call: TRBJ2-5; v_call: TRBV9; clone_size: -; cdr3_nt: TGTGCCAGCAGCCCTTGGGACAGGGGACAACAAGAGACCCAGTACTTC; cdr3_aa: CASSPWDRGQQETQYF
d_call: -; j_call: TRBJ1-5; v_call: TRBV7-2; clone_size: few; cdr3_nt: TGTGCCAGCAGCCCAGACAACAATCAGCCCCAGCATTTT; cdr3_aa: CASSPDNNQPQHF
d_call: -; j_call: TRBJ1-1; v_call: TRBV4-3; clone_size: -; cdr3_nt: TGCGCCAGCAGCCAAGAAGGAGTAATTAATGCAGGGCCAACGGTCCACACTGAAGCTTTCTTT; cdr3_aa: CASSQEGVINAGPTVHTEAFF
d_call: TRBD2; j_call: TRBJ2-3; v_call: TRBV9; clone_size: -; cdr3_nt: TGTGCCAGCAGCGTAGGGACTAGCGGAGATACGCAGTATTTT; cdr3_aa: CASSVGTSGDTQYF
d_call: -; j_call: TRBJ1-1; v_call: TRBV29-1; clone_size: -; cdr3_nt: TGCAGCGGCTGGACGGGGATTGAAGCTTTCTTT; cdr3_aa: CSGWTGIEAFF
d_call: -; j_call: TRBJ1-2; v_call: TRBV6-1; clone_size: -; cdr3_nt: TGTGCCAGCAGTGAGTGGGGGCGAGGCTACACCTTC; cdr3_aa: CASSEWGRGYTF
d_call: -; j_call: TRBJ2-1; v_call: TRBV7-9; clone_size: -; cdr3_nt: TGTGCCAGCAGTGTCGGGACTTATTACAATGAGCAGTTCTTC; cdr3_aa: CASSVGTYYNEQFF
d_call: -; j_call: TRBJ1-2; v_call: TRBV28; clone_size: -; cdr3_nt: TGTGCCAGCAGTTTATCCGCACAGGGTAACTATGGCTACACCTTC; cdr3_aa: CASSLSAQGNYGYTF
d_call: TRBD2; j_call: TRBJ2-7; v_call: TRBV19; clone_size: -; cdr3_nt: TGTGCCAGTAGTATTACCGGGACTAGCGGCTACGAGCAGTACTTC; cdr3_aa: CASSITGTSGYEQYF
d_call: -; j_call: TRBJ2-2; v_call: TRBV19; clone_size: once; cdr3_nt: TGTGCCAGTAGGGACAAGGCCGGGGAGCTGTTTTTT; cdr3_aa: CASRDKAGELFF
d_call: -; j_call: TRBJ2-3; v_call: TRBV6-6; clone_size: once; cdr3_nt: TGTGCCAGCAGCATCCGTCCGAGGGATACGCAGTATTTT; cdr3_aa: CASSIRPRDTQYF
d_call: TRBD2; j_call: TRBJ2-1; v_call: TRBV5-1; clone_size: -; cdr3_nt: TGCGCCAGCAGCATTTCTAGCGGGGCCCCGGAGGGTGAGCAGTTCTTC; cdr3_aa: CASSISSGAPEGEQFF
d_call: TRBD2; j_call: TRBJ2-5; v_call: TRBV5-4; clone_size: -; cdr3_nt: TGTGCCAGCAGCATATTCGGGGGGTCATACCAAGAGACCCAGTACTTC; cdr3_aa: CASSIFGGSYQETQYF
d_call: TRBD2; j_call: TRBJ2-1; v_call: TRBV6-6; clone_size: -; cdr3_nt: TGTGCCAGCATCTCACGGACTAGCTTCAATGAGCAGTTCTTC; cdr3_aa: CASISRTSFNEQFF
d_call: TRBD1; j_call: TRBJ2-5; v_call: TRBV7-6; clone_size: -; cdr3_nt: TGTGCCAGCAGCTTAGTAAGGACAGGGGCAGAGACCCAGTACTTC; cdr3_aa: CASSLVRTGAETQYF
d_call: TRBD2; j_call: TRBJ2-1; v_call: TRBV2; clone_size: -; cdr3_nt: TGTGCCAGCAGTGTTGAAGCGGGAGGGCTCGGCAATGAGCAGTTCTTC; cdr3_aa: CASSVEAGGLGNEQFF
d_call: -; j_call: TRBJ2-2; v_call: TRBV14; clone_size: -; cdr3_nt: TGTGCCAGCAGCCAAGCGAGGCTCACCGGGGAGCTGTTTTTT; cdr3_aa: CASSQARLTGELFF
d_call: TRBD2; j_call: TRBJ2-6; v_call: TRBV7-9; clone_size: -; cdr3_nt: TGTGCCAGCATCAACAGCGGGGGGTCGTCTGGGGCCAACGTCCTGACTTTC; cdr3_aa: CASINSGGSSGANVLTF
d_call: TRBD1; j_call: TRBJ1-2; v_call: TRBV5-8; clone_size: -; cdr3_nt: TGTGCCAGCAGCTCGCCCGGGACAGACTATGGCTACACCTTC; cdr3_aa: CASSSPGTDYGYTF
d_call: -; j_call: TRBJ1-2; v_call: TRBV25-1; clone_size: -; cdr3_nt: TGTGCCAGCAGTGATTACAGGGAAGGCTTCACCTTC; cdr3_aa: CASSDYREGFTF
d_call: TRBD1; j_call: TRBJ1-6; v_call: TRBV18; clone_size: -; cdr3_nt: TGTGCCAGCTCACCCGGACAGGGGTTCAGTTCACCCCTCCACTTT; cdr3_aa: CASSPGQGFSSPLHF
d_call: -; j_call: TRBJ2-1; v_call: TRBV7-2; clone_size: -; cdr3_nt: TGTGCCAGCAGCTTAGTCACGCGAAATGAGCAGTTCTTC; cdr3_aa: CASSLVTRNEQFF
d_call: TRBD1; j_call: TRBJ2-5; v_call: TRBV25-1; clone_size: -; cdr3_nt: TGTGCCAGCAGTGAATCGCCACCGGGACAGGGAGAGACCCAGTACTTC; cdr3_aa: CASSESPPGQGETQYF
d_call: TRBD1; j_call: TRBJ2-7; v_call: TRBV9; clone_size: -; cdr3_nt: TGTGCCAGCAGCCCCACAGGGGATTCCGAGCAGTACTTC; cdr3_aa: CASSPTGDSEQYF
d_call: -; j_call: TRBJ2-2; v_call: TRBV18; clone_size: -; cdr3_nt: TGTGCCAGCTCATCGACAGGTCTAACCGGGGAGCTGTTTTTT; cdr3_aa: CASSSTGLTGELFF
d_call: TRBD2; j_call: TRBJ2-1; v_call: TRBV10-3; clone_size: -; cdr3_nt: TGTGCCATCAGTGAGTCTCCGCGCCAAAGGGGACTAGCGGGGGGAAGCAATGAGCAGTTCTTC; cdr3_aa: CAISESPRQRGLAGGSNEQFF
d_call: -; j_call: TRBJ1-5; v_call: TRBV10-3; clone_size: -; cdr3_nt: TGTGCCATCAGTGAGTCATCGGGGAATCAGCCCCAGCATTTT; cdr3_aa: CAISESSGNQPQHF
d_call: -; j_call: TRBJ2-5; v_call: TRBV30; clone_size: -; cdr3_nt: TGTGCCTGGAGTTCTGGGCTAGCCATCGAGACCCAGTACTTC; cdr3_aa: CAWSSGLAIETQYF
d_call: -; j_call: TRBJ1-3; v_call: TRBV4-3; clone_size: -; cdr3_nt: TGCGCCAGCAGCCAAGGGTATAGAAATGGAAACACCATATATTTT; cdr3_aa: CASSQGYRNGNTIYF
d_call: TRBD2; j_call: TRBJ2-7; v_call: TRBV5-1; clone_size: -; cdr3_nt: TGCGCCAGCAGTATCAAGACTAGCGGGGGGGCGGGCTCCTACGAGCAGTACTTC; cdr3_aa: CASSIKTSGGAGSYEQYF
d_call: -; j_call: TRBJ2-2; v_call: TRBV12-5; clone_size: -; cdr3_nt: TGTGCTAGTGGTTTGGTATTAGCGGTGAACACCGGGGAGCTGTTTTTT; cdr3_aa: CASGLVLAVNTGELFF
d_call: -; j_call: TRBJ1-1; v_call: TRBV14; clone_size: -; cdr3_nt: TGTGCCAGCAGCCTTAAACCTAGGAACGAAGCTTTCTTT; cdr3_aa: CASSLKPRNEAFF
d_call: -; j_call: TRBJ2-4; v_call: TRBV5-4; clone_size: -; cdr3_nt: TGTGCCAGCAGCCCGCCCCCCGGGATGGCCAAAAACATTCAGTACTTC; cdr3_aa: CASSPPPGMAKNIQYF
d_call: -; j_call: TRBJ1-3; v_call: TRBV19; clone_size: once; cdr3_nt: TGTGCCAGTAGACAATCACAGGGTTCTGGAAACACCATATATTTT; cdr3_aa: CASRQSQGSGNTIYF
d_call: TRBD1; j_call: TRBJ1-2; v_call: TRBV28; clone_size: -; cdr3_nt: TGTGCCAGCAGTTTATACAGGACAGGGGATGGCTACACCTTC; cdr3_aa: CASSLYRTGDGYTF
d_call: -; j_call: TRBJ1-1; v_call: TRBV19; clone_size: -; cdr3_nt: TGTGCCAGTAGTATAACGGGGGGTGGTACTGAAGCTTTCTTT; cdr3_aa: CASSITGGGTEAFF